This T cell receptor (beta chain) derives from a study of regulatory T cells in long-lasting Graves disease. Study-wide results and caveats: TRBV28, TRBJ1-2 and TRBJ2-5 were favored in persistent disease.

Indicated time point: newly diagnosed GD, antithyroid drugs for less than 3 months. TCR sequences were obtained from RNA taken from PBMCs. The CDR3 is 15 residues long. From germline, CDR1 is MDHEN and CDR2 SYDVKM. Trimming removed 5 bases from V and 4 bases from J, with 17 bases in between. Regarding this clonotype: Its antigen is still unknown.

CDR3 regions were amplified by Arm-PCR using iRepertoire HTBI primers to build TCR beta libraries. TCRdb processed the multiplex PCR reads anew with MiXCR; each CDR3 protein has one entry. In the table there are a few hundred thousand distinct CDR3 sequences, approximately 15% of which are singletons. The same sample was also used in a study of T cells in Graves' hyperthyroidism and ophthalmopathy. That source reports: Newly diagnosed hyperthyroidism, duration under 2 months, in patients aged 18 to 65.

The sequenced sample was peripheral blood mononuclear cells (PBMCs), obtained at new diagnosis, from a patient treated with antithyroid drugs. This clonotype was obtained from a man aged 35-49 years with Graves disease. This chain links TRBV28 with TRBJ2-5, with D possibly being TRBD1 or TRBD2 (5 bases each). The CDR3 nucleotides are TGTGCCAGCAGTACCGCGCGAGGGGCCGGAGAGACCCAGTACTTC. Residues: CASSTARGAGETQYF.